Given below is one T cell receptor beta chain in context. Its antigen is not yet known. Qualities for individual bases were not recorded, and no much larger clone is one base off. This sample stems from a study of T cell responses to AZD1222 COVID-19 vaccine (dated by TCRdb to the early 2020s). About the study as a whole: AZD1222 recipients whose second dose came at about 4 weeks and those whose second dose came at about 12 weeks were combined into one group, since spike-specific TCR depth and breadth did not differ between the two schedules. A total of 230 to 250 trial participants underwent TCR sequencing, of whom more than 200 had received two doses of AZD1222 and about 26 had received two doses of the MenACWY control vaccine. Enrollment into the trials was organized by age into subgroups of 18-55, 56-69 and 70-plus years, and those subgroups contained roughly 150, 30 and 60 TCR-sequenced participants, respectively.

The time point label, read with the paper, signifies: baseline before first vaccination. Vaccinee samples came from UK trials COV001 and COV002, including a single-blind randomized controlled phase 2/3 trial of AZD1222 (ChAdOx1 nCoV-19) in healthy adults. For TCRbeta chain sequencing, PBMC samples from trial participants were taken at day 0 and at day 28 after the second dose. The CDR3 regions of human TCRbeta chains were subjected to immunosequencing. Per the original workflow: Repertoire TCRs were matched against a reference library of SARS-CoV-2-specific TCRs generated with the MIRA antigen-specificity platform. Breadth was defined as the fraction of unique TCRs that were SARS-CoV-2-associated. Depth was defined as the fraction of total T cells that were SARS-CoV-2-associated. Using the MIRA data, each spike-specific TCR was assigned both to the spike region to which the TCR was reactive and to a CD4 or CD8 class. Log10-transformed breadth and depth values were compared by one-way ANOVA with Sidak's multiple comparisons tests. TCRdb took this table from immuneACCESS and kept in-frame rearrangements with V and J called. Such tables lack part of the clones; where checked against another copy, unresolved V genes explain under half of the gap, and the rest is unexplained. The D gene and trimming were derived from the DNA, and the V and J assignments and clone size from that table. A total of 150,000 to 200,000 clones appear in this sample, 85% to 95% of them only once. Jointly, the top ten make up about 3.9% of the sample.

General conclusions and limits of the study: Spike-specific TCR breadth and depth rose significantly after two AZD1222 doses compared with day 0 and with MenACWY recipients. Epitopes outside the regions mutated in the B.1.351 and B.1.1.7 variants were reportedly recognized by nearly half of the unique spike-specific TCRs. Participants were mostly white British, with more females than males. The authors suggested clonal diversity may have been underestimated. Conclusions about previously exposed vaccinees are limited, since just five to seven AZD1222 recipients were seropositive for SARS-CoV-2 at baseline. Because no day 14 peak-response samples were available, repertoires were characterized only after the peak T cell response. The whole spike protein was spanned by vaccine-associated CD4 TCRs, and dominant responses were seen in regions 160-218 and 743-854. In the small 56-69-year group, the increase in depth fell short of significance, most likely because of low power.

Source: peripheral blood, taken on day 0 of AZD1222 vaccination. This clonotype originated in an adult in good health.

CDR3 sequence: CATQGIGSADTQYF. The DNA sequence is as follows: TGTGCCACCCAGGGGATCGGAAGCGCAGATACGCAGTATTTT. The rearrangement joined TRBV10-3 to TRBJ2-3, with TRBD1 tentatively as D gene (6 bases match). The CDR3, from cysteine to phenylalanine, totals 14 residues. The DNA shown is the 42-base CDR3, in frame from base 1. Deletion took 10 bases off V and 4 bases off J, with a span of 18 bases between the germline ends. CDR1 and CDR2, per the germline V gene, are ENHRY and SYGVKD.